These 28 T cell receptor beta chains were sequenced from one sample in a study of blood T cell repertoires in COVID-19. The method was immunoSEQ multiplex PCR; TCRdb's version includes in-frame clones alone and lacks a portion of them. The sample holds approximately 400,000 clones, roughly 86% seen once. Sequenced material: peripheral blood. Receptor source: a human donor with acute or convalescent COVID-19. The donor label of this sample is uncertain.

The chain has TRBV20-1 and TRBJ1-2; D is uncertain. This CDR3 contains 11 residues. In germline, CDR1 is DFQATT, CDR2 SNEGSKA (reference sequence). Trimming stripped 8 bases from V and 4 bases from J, with 11 bases between. CDR3 loop: CSSTEIYGYTF. The CDR3, as DNA: TGCAGTTCAACAGAAATCTATGGCTACACCTTC.

The chain recombines TRBV3-1 (or the pseudogene TRBV3-2) with TRBJ2-3; 14 bases are a match to TRBD2. Germline CDR1 is LGHDT and CDR2 is YNNKEL (reference sequence). V was pared by 4 bases and J by 7 bases, with 4 bases of the junction left unmatched. This CDR3 region has 15 residues. The CDR3 sequence is CASSLGLAGVNTQYF. The CDR3 DNA sequence: TGTGCCAGCAGCCTGGGACTAGCGGGGGTAAATACGCAGTATTTT.

This clone was observed a few times. This chain links TRBV7-9 with TRBJ2-7; D is undetermined. Trimming cost V 0 bases and J 7 bases, with 4 bases left between them. Germline CDR1 is SEHNR and CDR2 is FQNEAQ (reference sequence). The CDR3 totals 11 residues. CDR3 region: CASSLAREQYF. CDR3 nucleotides: TGTGCCAGCAGCTTAGCCAGGGAGCAGTACTTC.

The V and J genes are TRBV5-8 and TRBJ1-1, with 7 bases aligning to TRBD1. There are 13 residues in the CDR3. Per the germline V gene, CDR1 is SGHTS and CDR2 is YDEGEE. The trim removed 3 bases at V and 8 bases at J, leaving 7 bases unmatched. The CDR3 DNA is TGTGCCAGCAGCTCCGCAAGGACAGGAGAAGCTTTCTTT. Encoded protein: CASSSARTGEAFF.

This clone occurred a few times. The V call is TRBV3-1 (or the pseudogene TRBV3-2), the J call TRBJ2-3; possible D gene TRBD2, 5 bases. Germline loops: CDR1 LGHDT, CDR2 YNNKEL (reference sequence). V was cut by 1 base and J by 2 bases, with 7 bases left in between. The CDR3 runs to 14 residues. The CDR3 is CASSQAGNTDTQYF. For the CDR3, the DNA is TGTGCCAGCAGCCAAGCGGGGAACACAGATACGCAGTATTTT.

The rearrangement uses TRBV30 and TRBJ1-2, with D perhaps matching TRBD1 (5 bases). CDR1 is GTSNPN and CDR2 is SVGIG in the germline V gene (reference sequence). This CDR3 has 12 residues. Trimming removed 2 bases from V and 4 bases from J, with 8 bases in between. CDR3 sequence reads: CAWSTGPYGYTF. The CDR3 coding sequence is TGTGCCTGGAGTACAGGACCCTATGGCTACACCTTC.

The chain links TRBV14 to TRBJ2-1; 14 bases match TRBD2. The V and J ends lost 1 base and 5 bases, in that order; junction bases with no gene match: 13. Per germline, CDR1 SGHDN and CDR2 FVKESK. The CDR3 consists of 20 residues. The CDR3 DNA reads as TGTGCCAGCAGCCAAGGGACTAGCGGGAGGTTATCCCTTTTGAACAATGAGCAGTTCTTC. Translating gives CASSQGTSGRLSLLNNEQFF.

Comments on this clone: The same CDR3 also results from other DNA sequences found in this sample. The genes are TRBV5-1 and TRBJ1-1, with no clear D. Germline CDR1 is SGHRS and CDR2 is YFSETQ. V dropped 1 base and J dropped 0 bases, with 4 bases sitting between them. The CDR3 length is 13 residues. CDR3 nucleotides: TGCGCCAGCAGCTTGACGGTGAACACTGAAGCTTTCTTT. Translation: CASSLTVNTEAFF.

This rearrangement joins TRBV12-3 or TRBV12-4 to TRBJ2-2, with D possibly TRBD2 on 6 matching bases. Trimming cost V 6 bases and J 7 bases, with 12 bases left between them. The CDR3 is 13 residues long. The DNA of the CDR3 is TGTGCCAGCAGGGGGCCCGGGGGCGGGGAGCTGTTTTTT. This sequence encodes CASRGPGGGELFF.

The genes are TRBV19 and TRBJ2-7; TRBD2 aligns across 7 bases. V trimming: 4 bases; J trimming: 4 bases; junction bases outside the gene matches: 4. This CDR3 region has 13 residues. Germline loops: CDR1 LNHDA, CDR2 SQIVND (reference sequence). In DNA form, the CDR3 reads TGTGCCAGTAGTAGCGGGAGCCTATACGAGCAGTACTTC. This codes for CASSSGSLYEQYF.

The chain links TRBV18 to TRBJ1-2, with D perhaps TRBD1 (5 bases). Germline CDR1 reads KGHSH; CDR2 reads LQKENI. This CDR3 region has 14 residues. V dropped 3 bases and J dropped 8 bases, with 16 bases sitting between them. The CDR3: CASSPTHEKGGYTF. The CDR3 DNA follows: TGTGCCAGCTCACCCACCCATGAGAAGGGGGGCTACACCTTC.

The V and J genes are TRBV6-1 and TRBJ2-2; 8 nucleotides agree with TRBD1. CDR1 MNHNS and CDR2 SASEGT come from the germline V gene. J was trimmed by 4 bases and V by 0 bases; bases with no gene match: 10. The CDR3 has 18 residues. The CDR3: CASSEALLGQGATGELFF. DNA of the CDR3: TGTGCCAGCAGTGAAGCGCTTCTAGGGCAGGGGGCCACCGGGGAGCTGTTTTTT.

The V gene is TRBV7-9, the J gene TRBJ2-7, with 7 positions matching TRBD1. The germline CDR1 and CDR2 sequences are SEHNR and FQNEAQ (reference sequence). There are 13 residues in the CDR3. J was trimmed by 6 bases and V by 5 bases; bases with no gene match: 7. CDR3 sequence reads: CASSPGDSGEQYF. As DNA, the CDR3 is TGTGCCAGCAGCCCCGGGGACAGTGGCGAGCAGTACTTC.

The V call is TRBV7-8, the J call TRBJ1-1; TRBD1 aligns across 7 bases. The CDR3 spans 15 residues. With 4 bases clipped from V and 2 bases from J, the junction kept 7 bases outside the gene matches. Germline CDR1 SGHVS, CDR2 FQNEAQ. The DNA of the CDR3 is TGTGCCAGCAGCTCGGGGGGGACAGTTAACACTGAAGCTTTCTTT. It encodes CASSSGGTVNTEAFF.

The chain has TRBV6-5 and TRBJ2-7; TRBD2 agrees at 10 bases. The germline gives CDR1 MNHEY, CDR2 SVGAGI. V shed 7 bases and J 2 bases; nucleotides not matched to a gene: 5. The CDR3 sequence is 14 residues long. For the CDR3, the DNA is TGTGCCAGCAATAGAGCGGGAGGGGCCTACGAGCAGTACTTC. Translated, it gives CASNRAGGAYEQYF.

This chain connects TRBV18 to TRBJ2-1, with 11 bases matching TRBD2. Germline V gene data show CDR1 as KGHSH and CDR2 as LQKENI. The CDR3 runs 16 residues. V was pared by 1 base and J by 8 bases, with 7 bases of the junction left unmatched. CDR3 protein: CASSPLAGGPMDEQFF. The CDR3 nucleotides are TGTGCCAGCTCACCACTAGCGGGGGGGCCTATGGATGAGCAGTTCTTC.

V is TRBV27 and J is TRBJ1-6, with a tentative D call TRBD1 (5 bases). CDR3 length: 14 amino acids. V was trimmed by 3 bases and J by 3 bases, leaving 6 bases between them. Germline CDR1 reads MNHEY; CDR2 reads SMNVEV (reference sequence). CDR3 in amino acids: CASSLQGYNSPLHF. The CDR3 nucleotides are TGTGCCAGCAGTTTGCAGGGCTATAATTCACCCCTCCACTTT.

The rearrangement uses TRBV18 and TRBJ2-1; maybe TRBD1 (6 bases). Trimming took off 3 bases at V and 13 bases at J, with 13 bases between the two ends. CDR3 length: 12 residues. Germline loops: CDR1 KGHSH, CDR2 LQKENI. As DNA, the CDR3 is TGTGCCAGCTCACCTACCACAGGGAACCAGTTCTTC. It is translated as CASSPTTGNQFF.

The rearrangement uses TRBV19 and TRBJ1-5, with TRBD1 matching over 8 bases. CDR1 LNHDA and CDR2 SQIVND come from the germline V gene (reference sequence). V shed 4 bases and J 7 bases; nucleotides not matched to a gene: 9. The CDR3 loop spans 15 amino acids. CDR3 coding DNA: TGTGCCAGTAGTACTCAGGACAGGGTGGGACAGCCCCAGCATTTT. This codes for CASSTQDRVGQPQHF.

The J gene is TRBJ2-1, the V gene TRBV19; D is unclear. Germline CDR1 LNHDA, CDR2 SQIVND (reference sequence). CDR3 length equals 14 residues. With 6 bases removed from V and 2 bases from J, the gap between germline ends came to 11 bases. CDR3 in DNA: TGTGCCAGTAGCGAACAACAAACCTACAATGAGCAGTTCTTC. It is translated as CASSEQQTYNEQFF.

This clone is a singleton in its sample. The chain employs TRBV2 and TRBJ1-2, with a weak D call TRBD1 (6 bases). Between the trimmed V and J ends, which lost 7 bases and 0 bases, there was a span of 12 bases. The CDR3 length is 14 residues. Looked up from germline, CDR1 is SNHLY and CDR2 is FYNNEI. The CDR3 here is CASTRTEANYGYTF. The CDR3 bases are TGTGCCAGCACCCGGACAGAGGCTAACTATGGCTACACCTTC. The full variable domain, in which reference TRBV2 and TRBJ1-2 provide the parts outside the CDR3, is EPEVTQTPSHQVTQMGQEVILRCVPISNHLYFYWYRQILGQKVEFLVSFYNNEISEKSEIFDDQFSVERPDGSNFTLKIRSTKLEDSAMYFCASTRTEANYGYTFGSGTRLTVV.

The chain has TRBV28 and TRBJ1-4, with D possibly TRBD1 on 5 matching bases. CDR1 and CDR2 (germline): MDHEN, SYDVKM. V gave up 3 bases and J gave up 8 bases, with 13 bases separating them. The CDR3 length is 14 residues. CDR3 amino acids: CASSFGGFSEKLFF. The DNA for the CDR3 is TGTGCCAGCAGTTTTGGGGGGTTTAGCGAAAAACTGTTTTTT.

The chain employs TRBV5-1 and TRBJ1-1, with 9 bases lining up with TRBD1. Germline V gives CDR1 SGHRS, CDR2 YFSETQ. Losses at the gene ends were 5 bases for V and 8 bases for J; bases not matched to a gene: 10. CDR3 length equals 14 residues. The CDR3 nucleotides are TGCGCCAGCAGACCACAGGGGGCGGACCTAGAAGCTTTCTTT. Translating gives CASRPQGADLEAFF.

V is TRBV6-5 and J is TRBJ2-1; perhaps TRBD2 as D (6 bases). CDR1 is MNHEY, CDR2 SVGAGI, per germline. Trimming took 4 bases from V and 8 from J, leaving 18 bases between them. The CDR3 is 15 residues long. The CDR3 nucleotides are TGTGCCAGCAGTTTCATAGCGGAGGGGATAGATGAGCAGTTCTTC. Encoded protein: CASSFIAEGIDEQFF.

The rearrangement joins TRBV5-1 to TRBJ2-5; 10 nucleotides align to TRBD2. The CDR3 has 16 amino acids. The germline gives CDR1 SGHRS, CDR2 YFSETQ. The ends lost 0 bases at V and 3 bases at J; junction bases unmatched: 5. CDR3 sequence: CASSLGASGGKETQYF. CDR3 in DNA: TGCGCCAGCAGCTTGGGGGCTAGCGGGGGTAAAGAGACCCAGTACTTC.

The chain uses TRBV6-5 and TRBJ1-6; a possible D gene is TRBD1 (5 bases). The CDR3 has 16 amino acids. V lost 1 base and J 7 bases, leaving 14 bases between the germline ends. CDR1 and CDR2 (germline): MNHEY, SVGAGI. CDR3 nucleotide sequence: TGTGCCAGCAGTTACTTGGAGGGACGGAAAAATTCACCCCTCCACTTT. Amino acid sequence: CASSYLEGRKNSPLHF.

The chain couples TRBV12-3 or TRBV12-4 to TRBJ1-1; possibly TRBD1 for D (6 bases). The CDR3 is 12 residues long. The ends were cut back, 4 bases at V and 7 bases at J, with 10 bases in the middle. CDR3: CASSYRVFEAFF. For the CDR3, the DNA is TGTGCCAGCAGTTACAGGGTTTTTGAAGCTTTCTTT.

The genes are TRBV15 and TRBJ2-7; TRBD1 might be the D (6 bases). Trimming cost V 10 bases and J 5 bases, with 12 bases left between them. The CDR3 is 11 amino acids. Germline CDR1 LNHNV, CDR2 YYDKDF (reference sequence). CDR3: CANLTGNEQYF. Written as DNA, the CDR3 is TGTGCCAACTTAACAGGGAACGAGCAGTACTTC. The variable domain in full, with the rest retrieved from reference TRBV15 and TRBJ2-7, is DAMVIQNPRYQVTQFGKPVTLSCSQTLNHNVMYWYQQKSSQAPKLLFHYYDKDFNNEADTPDNFQSRRPNTSFCFLDIRSPGLGDTAMYLCANLTGNEQYFGPGTRLTVT.